The present T cell receptor beta chain was sequenced within a study of blood T cell repertoires in COVID-19. Study information: The study drew acute and convalescent COVID-19 samples from the United States, Italy and Spain. In each case, the material was cDNA or gDNA derived from T cells, B-cell-depleted T cells, or PBMCs.

V was pared by 3 bases and J by 6 bases, with 6 bases between. The CDR3 consists of 11 residues. Assay: immunoSEQ multiplex PCR; the TCRdb copy retains only in-frame clones and omits some. The sample has 80,000 to 100,000 clones; roughly 82% are singletons. Sequences were obtained from peripheral blood. The TCR comes from a man between 65 and 85 years old with active or convalescent COVID-19. The J gene is TRBJ2-7, the V gene TRBV12-3 or TRBV12-4; D might be TRBD2 (6 bases). The CDR3: CASSFGGEQYF. Here the CDR3 DNA reads TGTGCCAGCAGTTTCGGGGGCGAGCAGTACTTC.